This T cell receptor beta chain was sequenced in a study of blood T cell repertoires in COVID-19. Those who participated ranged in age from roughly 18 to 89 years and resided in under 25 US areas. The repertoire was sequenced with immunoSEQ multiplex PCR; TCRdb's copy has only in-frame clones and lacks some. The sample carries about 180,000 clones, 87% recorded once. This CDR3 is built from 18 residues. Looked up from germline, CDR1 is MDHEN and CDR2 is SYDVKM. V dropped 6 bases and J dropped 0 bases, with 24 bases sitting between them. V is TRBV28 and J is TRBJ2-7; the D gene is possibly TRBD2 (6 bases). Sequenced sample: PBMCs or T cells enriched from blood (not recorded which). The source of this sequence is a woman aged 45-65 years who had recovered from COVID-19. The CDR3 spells CASRLLGQDFGSSYEQYF. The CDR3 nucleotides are TGTGCCAGCAGACTCCTGGGGCAGGACTTCGGGAGCTCCTACGAGCAGTACTTC.